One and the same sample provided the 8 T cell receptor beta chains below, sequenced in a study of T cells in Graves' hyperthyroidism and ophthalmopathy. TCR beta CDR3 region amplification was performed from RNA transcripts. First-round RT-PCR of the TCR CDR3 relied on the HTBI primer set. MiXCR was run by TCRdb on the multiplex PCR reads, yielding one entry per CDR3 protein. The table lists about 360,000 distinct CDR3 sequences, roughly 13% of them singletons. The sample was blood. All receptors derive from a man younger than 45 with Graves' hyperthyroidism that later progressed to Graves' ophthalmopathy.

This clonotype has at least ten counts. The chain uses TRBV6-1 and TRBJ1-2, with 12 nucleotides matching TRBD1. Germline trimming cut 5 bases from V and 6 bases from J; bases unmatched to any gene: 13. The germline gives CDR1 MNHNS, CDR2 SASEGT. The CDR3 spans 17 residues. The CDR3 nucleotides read TGTGCCAGCAGTTTATCCTCCGGGACAGGGGGCGCTGATGGCTACACCTTC. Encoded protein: CASSLSSGTGGADGYTF.

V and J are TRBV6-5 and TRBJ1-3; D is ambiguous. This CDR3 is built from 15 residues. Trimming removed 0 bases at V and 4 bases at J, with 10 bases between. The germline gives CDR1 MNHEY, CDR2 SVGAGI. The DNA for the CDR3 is TGTGCCAGCAGTTACTCGGCCGCTACGGGAAACACCATATATTTT. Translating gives CASSYSAATGNTIYF.

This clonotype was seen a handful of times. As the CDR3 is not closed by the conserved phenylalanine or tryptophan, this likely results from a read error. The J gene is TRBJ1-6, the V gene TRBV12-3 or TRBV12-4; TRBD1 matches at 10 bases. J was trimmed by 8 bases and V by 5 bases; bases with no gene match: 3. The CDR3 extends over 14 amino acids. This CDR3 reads CASSMTGGDSPLHL. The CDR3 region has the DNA TGTGCCAGCAGTATGACAGGGGGCGATTCACCCCTCCACCTT.

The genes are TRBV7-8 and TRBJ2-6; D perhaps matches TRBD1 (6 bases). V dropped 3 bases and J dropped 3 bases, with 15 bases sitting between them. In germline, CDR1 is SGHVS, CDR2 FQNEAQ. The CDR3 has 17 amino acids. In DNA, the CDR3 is TGTGCCAGCAGCTTTTCTTGGGGGCGGTATGGGGCCAACGTCCTGACTTTC. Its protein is CASSFSWGRYGANVLTF.

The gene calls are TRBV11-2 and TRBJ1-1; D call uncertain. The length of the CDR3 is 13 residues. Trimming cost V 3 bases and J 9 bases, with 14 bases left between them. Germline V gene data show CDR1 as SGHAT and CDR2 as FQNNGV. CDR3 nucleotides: TGTGCCAGCAGCTTTGGGCTAGCGATGAAAGCTTTCTTT. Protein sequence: CASSFGLAMKAFF.

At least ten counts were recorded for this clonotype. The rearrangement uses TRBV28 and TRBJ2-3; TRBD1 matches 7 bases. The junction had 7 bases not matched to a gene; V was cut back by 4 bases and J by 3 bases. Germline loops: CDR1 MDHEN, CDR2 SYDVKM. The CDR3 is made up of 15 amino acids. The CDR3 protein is CASSSTGAETDTQYF. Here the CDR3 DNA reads TGTGCCAGCAGTTCCACAGGGGCGGAGACAGATACGCAGTATTTT.

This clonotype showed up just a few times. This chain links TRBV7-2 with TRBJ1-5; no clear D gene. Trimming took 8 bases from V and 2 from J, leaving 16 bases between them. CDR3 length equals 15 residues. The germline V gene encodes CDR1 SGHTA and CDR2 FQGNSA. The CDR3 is CASSRQSVGNQPQHF. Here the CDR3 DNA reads TGTGCCAGCTCAAGGCAGAGTGTTGGCAATCAGCCCCAGCATTTT.

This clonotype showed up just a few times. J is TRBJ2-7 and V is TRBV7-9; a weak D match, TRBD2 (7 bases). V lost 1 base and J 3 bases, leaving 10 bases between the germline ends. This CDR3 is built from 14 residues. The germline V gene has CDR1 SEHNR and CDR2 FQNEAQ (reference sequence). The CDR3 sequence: CASSLEGGGYEQYF. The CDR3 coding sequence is TGTGCCAGCAGCTTAGAAGGGGGGGGCTACGAGCAGTACTTC.